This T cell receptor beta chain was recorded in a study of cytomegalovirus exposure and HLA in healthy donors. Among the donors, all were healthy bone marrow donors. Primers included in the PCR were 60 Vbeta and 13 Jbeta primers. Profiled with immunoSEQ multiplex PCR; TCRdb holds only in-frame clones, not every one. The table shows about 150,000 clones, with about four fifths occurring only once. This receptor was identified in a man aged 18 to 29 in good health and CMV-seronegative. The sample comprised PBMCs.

CDR3 protein: CASSYVAGALYEQYV. CDR3 coding DNA: TGTGCCAGCAGCTACGTAGCGGGGGCCCTCTACGAGCAGTACGTC. The rearrangement links TRBV5-6 to TRBJ2-7; 9 nucleotides align to TRBD2. Trimming took 3 bases from V and 3 from J; bases not matched to a gene: 7. CDR3 size: 15 residues. The germline V gene encodes CDR1 SGHDT and CDR2 YYEEEE.